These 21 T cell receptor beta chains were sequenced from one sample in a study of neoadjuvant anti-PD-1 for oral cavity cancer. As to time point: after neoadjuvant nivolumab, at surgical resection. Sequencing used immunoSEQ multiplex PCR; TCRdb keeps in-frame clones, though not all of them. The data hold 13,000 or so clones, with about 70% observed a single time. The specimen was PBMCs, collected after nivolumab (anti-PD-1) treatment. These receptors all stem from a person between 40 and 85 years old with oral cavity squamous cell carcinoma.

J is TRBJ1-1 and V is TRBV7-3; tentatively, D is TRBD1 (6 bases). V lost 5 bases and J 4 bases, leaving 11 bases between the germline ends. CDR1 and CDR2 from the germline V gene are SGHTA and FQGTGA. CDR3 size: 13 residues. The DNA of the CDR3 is TGTGCCAGCAGCCCAGGGGTTGGCACTGAAGCTTTCTTT. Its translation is CASSPGVGTEAFF.

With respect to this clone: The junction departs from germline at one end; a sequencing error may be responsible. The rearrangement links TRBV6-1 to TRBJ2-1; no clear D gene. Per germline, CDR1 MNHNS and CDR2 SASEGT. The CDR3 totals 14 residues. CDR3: CASTEGPAYNEQFF. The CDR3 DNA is TGTGCCAGCACTGAAGGTCCAGCCTACAATGAGCAGTTCTTC.

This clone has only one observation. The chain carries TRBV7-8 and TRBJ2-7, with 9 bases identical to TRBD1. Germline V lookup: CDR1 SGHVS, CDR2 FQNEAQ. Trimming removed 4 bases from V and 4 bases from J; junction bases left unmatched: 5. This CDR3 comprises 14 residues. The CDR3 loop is CASSSYRGRYEQYF. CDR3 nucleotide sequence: TGTGCCAGCAGCTCTTACAGGGGGCGGTACGAGCAGTACTTC.

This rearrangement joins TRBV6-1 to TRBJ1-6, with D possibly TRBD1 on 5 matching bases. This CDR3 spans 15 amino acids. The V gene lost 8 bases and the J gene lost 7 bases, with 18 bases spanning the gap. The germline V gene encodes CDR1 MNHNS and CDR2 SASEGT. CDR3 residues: CASGTENALNSPLHF. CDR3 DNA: TGTGCCAGCGGGACGGAGAATGCCCTAAATTCACCCCTCCACTTT.

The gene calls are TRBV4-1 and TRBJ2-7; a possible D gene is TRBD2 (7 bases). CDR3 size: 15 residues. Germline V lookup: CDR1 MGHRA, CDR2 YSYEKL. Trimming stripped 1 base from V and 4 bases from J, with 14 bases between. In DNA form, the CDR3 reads TGCGCCAGCAGCCAAGGGACGGGGGGCACTTACGAGCAGTACTTC. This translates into CASSQGTGGTYEQYF.

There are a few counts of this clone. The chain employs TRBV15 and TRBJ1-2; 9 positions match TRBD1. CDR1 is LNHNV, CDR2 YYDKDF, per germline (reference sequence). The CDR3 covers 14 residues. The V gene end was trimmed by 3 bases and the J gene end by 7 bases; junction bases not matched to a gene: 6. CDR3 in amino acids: CATSRGTGRSGYTF. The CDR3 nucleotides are TGTGCCACCAGCAGGGGGACAGGGCGGTCTGGCTACACCTTC.

CDR3: CAISEKDPGTGELFF. CDR3 sequence (DNA): TGTGCCATCAGTGAGAAGGACCCGGGCACCGGGGAGCTGTTTTTT. The chain has TRBV10-3 and TRBJ2-2; D call uncertain. The V gene lost 2 bases and the J gene lost 4 bases, with 11 bases spanning the gap. The CDR3 contains 15 residues. Germline lookup yields CDR1 ENHRY and CDR2 SYGVKD.

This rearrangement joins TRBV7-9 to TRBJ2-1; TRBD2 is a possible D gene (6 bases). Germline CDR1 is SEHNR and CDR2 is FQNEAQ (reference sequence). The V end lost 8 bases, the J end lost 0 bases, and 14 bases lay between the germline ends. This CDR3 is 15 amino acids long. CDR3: CASPPGESSYNEQFF. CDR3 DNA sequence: TGTGCCAGCCCTCCGGGGGAAAGCTCCTACAATGAGCAGTTCTTC.

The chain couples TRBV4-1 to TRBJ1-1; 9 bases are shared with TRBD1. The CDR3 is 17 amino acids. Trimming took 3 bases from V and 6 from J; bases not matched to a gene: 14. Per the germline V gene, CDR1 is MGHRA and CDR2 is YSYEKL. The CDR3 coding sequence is TGCGCCAGCAGCCAGTCCGGGACAGGGTTACCTTGGGCTGAAGCTTTCTTT. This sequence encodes CASSQSGTGLPWAEAFF.

The CDR3 loop reads CASSSRSGANVLTF. The CDR3 nucleotides read TGTGCCAGCAGCTCCCGGTCGGGGGCCAACGTCCTGACTTTC. This chain connects TRBV5-6 to TRBJ2-6; no clear D. This CDR3 contains 14 residues. Trimming cost V 3 bases and J 4 bases, with 8 bases left between them. Germline lookup yields CDR1 SGHDT and CDR2 YYEEEE.

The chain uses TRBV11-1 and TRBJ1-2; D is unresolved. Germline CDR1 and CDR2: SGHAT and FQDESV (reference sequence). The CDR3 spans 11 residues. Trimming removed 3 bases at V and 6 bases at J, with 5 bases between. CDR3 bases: TGTGCCAGCAGCTTCCGGGATGGCTACACCTTC. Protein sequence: CASSFRDGYTF.

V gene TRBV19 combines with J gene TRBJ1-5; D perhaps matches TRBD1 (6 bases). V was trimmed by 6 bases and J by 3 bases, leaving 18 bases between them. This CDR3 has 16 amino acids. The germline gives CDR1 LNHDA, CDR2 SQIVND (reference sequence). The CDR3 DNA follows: TGTGCCAGTAGATTGGAAGGCTCAGGGGACAATCAGCCCCAGCATTTT. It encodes CASRLEGSGDNQPQHF.

CDR3 protein: CASSAQAARTNEKLFF. The CDR3 DNA is TGTGCCAGCAGTGCCCAGGCGGCGCGAACTAATGAAAAACTGTTTTTT. The V and J genes are TRBV6-1 and TRBJ1-4; D remains unclear. The ends were cut back, 4 bases at V and 1 base at J, with 13 bases in the middle. CDR3 length equals 16 residues. Germline CDR1 reads MNHNS; CDR2 reads SASEGT.

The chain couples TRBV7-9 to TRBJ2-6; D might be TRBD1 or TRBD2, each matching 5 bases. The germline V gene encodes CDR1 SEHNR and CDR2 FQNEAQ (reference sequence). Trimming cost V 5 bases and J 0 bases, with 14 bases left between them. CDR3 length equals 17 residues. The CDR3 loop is CASSPRGRGSGANVLTF. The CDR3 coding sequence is TGTGCCAGCAGCCCCCGGGGAAGGGGCTCTGGGGCCAACGTCCTGACTTTC.

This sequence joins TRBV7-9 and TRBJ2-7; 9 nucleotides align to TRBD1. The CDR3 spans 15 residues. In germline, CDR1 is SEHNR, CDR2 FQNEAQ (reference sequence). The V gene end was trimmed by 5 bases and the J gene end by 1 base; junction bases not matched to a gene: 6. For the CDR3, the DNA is TGTGCCAGCAGCCGCCGGGACAGGGCTTCCTACGAGCAGTACTTC. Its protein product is CASSRRDRASYEQYF.

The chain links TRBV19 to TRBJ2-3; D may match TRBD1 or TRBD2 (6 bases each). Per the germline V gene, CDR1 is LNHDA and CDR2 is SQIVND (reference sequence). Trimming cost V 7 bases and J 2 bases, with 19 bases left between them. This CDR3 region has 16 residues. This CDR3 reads CASNPTGAGYTDTQYF. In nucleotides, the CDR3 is TGTGCCAGTAACCCGACGGGGGCAGGGTACACAGATACGCAGTATTTT.

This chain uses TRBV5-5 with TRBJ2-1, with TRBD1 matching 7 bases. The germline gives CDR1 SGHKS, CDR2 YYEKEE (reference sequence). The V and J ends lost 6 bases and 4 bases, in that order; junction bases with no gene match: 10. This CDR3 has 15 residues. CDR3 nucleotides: TGTGCCAGCACCTCAGAGGGGGCGGGTTACAATGAGCAGTTCTTC. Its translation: CASTSEGAGYNEQFF.

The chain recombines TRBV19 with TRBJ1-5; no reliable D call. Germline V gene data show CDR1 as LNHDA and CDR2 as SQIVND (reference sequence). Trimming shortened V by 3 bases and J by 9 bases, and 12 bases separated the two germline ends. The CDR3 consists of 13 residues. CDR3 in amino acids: CASSMEGEAPQHF. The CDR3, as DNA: TGTGCCAGTAGTATGGAGGGTGAAGCGCCCCAGCATTTT.

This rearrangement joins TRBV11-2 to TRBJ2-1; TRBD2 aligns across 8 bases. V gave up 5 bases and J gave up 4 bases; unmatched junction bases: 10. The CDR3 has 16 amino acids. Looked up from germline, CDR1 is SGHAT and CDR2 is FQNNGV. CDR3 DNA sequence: TGTGCCAGCAGCAGGATGGCGGGGGGCAGTTACAATGAGCAGTTCTTC. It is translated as CASSRMAGGSYNEQFF.

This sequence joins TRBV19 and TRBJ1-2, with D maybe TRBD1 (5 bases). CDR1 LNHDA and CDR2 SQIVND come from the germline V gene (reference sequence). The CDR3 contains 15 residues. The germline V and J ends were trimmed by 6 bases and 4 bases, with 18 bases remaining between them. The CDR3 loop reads CASRRGLDIPYGYTF. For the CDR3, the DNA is TGTGCCAGTAGGAGGGGCCTGGACATACCCTATGGCTACACCTTC.

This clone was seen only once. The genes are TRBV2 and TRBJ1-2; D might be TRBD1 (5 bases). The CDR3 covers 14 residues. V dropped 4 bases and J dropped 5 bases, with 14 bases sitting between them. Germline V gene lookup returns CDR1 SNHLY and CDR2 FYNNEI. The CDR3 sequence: CASSGIGAVYGYTF. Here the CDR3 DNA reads TGTGCCAGCAGTGGTATAGGGGCGGTTTATGGCTACACCTTC.